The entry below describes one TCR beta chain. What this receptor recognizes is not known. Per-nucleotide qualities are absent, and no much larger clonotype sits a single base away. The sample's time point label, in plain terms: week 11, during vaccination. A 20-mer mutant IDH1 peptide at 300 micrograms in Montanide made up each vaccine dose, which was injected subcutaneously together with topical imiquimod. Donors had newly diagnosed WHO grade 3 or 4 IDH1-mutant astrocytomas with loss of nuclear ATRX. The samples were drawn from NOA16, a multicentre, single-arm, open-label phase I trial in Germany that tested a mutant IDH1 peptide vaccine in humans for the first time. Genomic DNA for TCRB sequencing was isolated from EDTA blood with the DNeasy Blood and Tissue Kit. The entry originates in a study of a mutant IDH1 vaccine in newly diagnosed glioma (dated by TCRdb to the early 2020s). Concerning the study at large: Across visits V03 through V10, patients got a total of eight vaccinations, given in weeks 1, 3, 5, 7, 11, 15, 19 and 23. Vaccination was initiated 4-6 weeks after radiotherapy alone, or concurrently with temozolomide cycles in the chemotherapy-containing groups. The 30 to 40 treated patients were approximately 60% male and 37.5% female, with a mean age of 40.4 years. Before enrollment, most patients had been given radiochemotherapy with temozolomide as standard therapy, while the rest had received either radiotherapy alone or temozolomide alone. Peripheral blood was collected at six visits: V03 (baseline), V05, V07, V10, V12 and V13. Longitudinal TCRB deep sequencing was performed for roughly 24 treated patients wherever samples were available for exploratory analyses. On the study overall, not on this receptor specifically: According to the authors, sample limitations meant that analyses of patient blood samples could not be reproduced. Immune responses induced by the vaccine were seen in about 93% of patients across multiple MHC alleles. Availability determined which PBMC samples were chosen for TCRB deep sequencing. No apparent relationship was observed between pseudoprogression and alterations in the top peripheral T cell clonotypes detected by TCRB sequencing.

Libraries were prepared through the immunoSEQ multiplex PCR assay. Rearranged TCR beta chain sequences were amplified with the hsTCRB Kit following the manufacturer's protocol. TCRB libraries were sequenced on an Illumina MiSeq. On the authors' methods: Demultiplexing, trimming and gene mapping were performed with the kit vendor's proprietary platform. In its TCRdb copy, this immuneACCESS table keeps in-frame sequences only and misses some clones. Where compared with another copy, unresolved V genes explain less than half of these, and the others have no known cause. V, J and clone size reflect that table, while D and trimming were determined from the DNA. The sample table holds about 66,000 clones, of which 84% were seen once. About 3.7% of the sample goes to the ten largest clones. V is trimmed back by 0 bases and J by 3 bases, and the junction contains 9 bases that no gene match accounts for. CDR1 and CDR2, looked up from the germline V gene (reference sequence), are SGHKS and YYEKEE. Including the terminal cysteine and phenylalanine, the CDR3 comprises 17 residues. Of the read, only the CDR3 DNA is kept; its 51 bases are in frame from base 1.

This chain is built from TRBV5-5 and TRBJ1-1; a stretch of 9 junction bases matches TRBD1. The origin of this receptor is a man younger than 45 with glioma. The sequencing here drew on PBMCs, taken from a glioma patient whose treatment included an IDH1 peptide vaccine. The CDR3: CASSLAGTGLTYTEAFF. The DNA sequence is TGTGCCAGCAGCTTGGCCGGGACAGGGTTAACGTACACTGAAGCTTTCTTT. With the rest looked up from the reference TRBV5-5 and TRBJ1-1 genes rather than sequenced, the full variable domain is DAGVTQSPTHLIKTRGQQVTLRCSPISGHKSVSWYQQVLGQGPQFIFQYYEKEERGRGNFPDRFSARQFPNYSSELNVNALLLGDSALYLCASSLAGTGLTYTEAFFGQGTRLTVV.